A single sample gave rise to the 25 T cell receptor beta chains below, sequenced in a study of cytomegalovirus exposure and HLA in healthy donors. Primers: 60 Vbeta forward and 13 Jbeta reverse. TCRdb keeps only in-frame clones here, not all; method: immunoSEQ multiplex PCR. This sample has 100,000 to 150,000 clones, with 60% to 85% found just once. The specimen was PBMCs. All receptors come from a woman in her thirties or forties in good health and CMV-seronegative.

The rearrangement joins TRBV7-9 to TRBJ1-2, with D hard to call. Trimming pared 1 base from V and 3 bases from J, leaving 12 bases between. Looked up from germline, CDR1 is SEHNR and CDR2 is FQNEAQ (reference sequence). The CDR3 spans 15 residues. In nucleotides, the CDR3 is TGTGCCAGCAGCTTAGGGAGGGAGCCTTACTATGGCTACACCTTC. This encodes CASSLGREPYYGYTF.

The CDR3 DNA follows: TGCGCCAGCAGCACCGGGACAGCTAACTATGGCTACACCTTC. Its translation is CASSTGTANYGYTF. The rearrangement links TRBV5-1 to TRBJ1-2; 7 nucleotides agree with TRBD1. Trimming cost V 4 bases and J 0 bases; bases outside gene matches: 3. Per germline, CDR1 SGHRS and CDR2 YFSETQ. This CDR3 region has 14 residues.

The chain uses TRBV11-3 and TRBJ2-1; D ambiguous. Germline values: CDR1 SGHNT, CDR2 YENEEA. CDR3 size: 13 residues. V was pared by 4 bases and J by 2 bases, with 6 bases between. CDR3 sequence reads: CASSSGPYNEQFF. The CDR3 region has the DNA TGTGCCAGCAGCTCCGGTCCCTACAATGAGCAGTTCTTC.

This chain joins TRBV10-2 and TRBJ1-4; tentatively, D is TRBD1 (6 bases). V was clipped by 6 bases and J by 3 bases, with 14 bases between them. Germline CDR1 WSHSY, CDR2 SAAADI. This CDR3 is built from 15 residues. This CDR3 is CASRPTGNPNEKLFF. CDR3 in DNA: TGCGCCAGCAGACCTACAGGGAATCCTAATGAAAAACTGTTTTTT.

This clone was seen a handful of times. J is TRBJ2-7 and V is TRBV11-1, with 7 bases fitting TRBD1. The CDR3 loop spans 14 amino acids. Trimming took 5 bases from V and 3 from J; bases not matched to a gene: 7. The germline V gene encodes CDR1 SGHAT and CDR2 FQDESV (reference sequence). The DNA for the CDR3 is TGTGCCAGCAGCCTAGGGACAGTTCTCTACGAGCAGTACTTC. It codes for CASSLGTVLYEQYF.

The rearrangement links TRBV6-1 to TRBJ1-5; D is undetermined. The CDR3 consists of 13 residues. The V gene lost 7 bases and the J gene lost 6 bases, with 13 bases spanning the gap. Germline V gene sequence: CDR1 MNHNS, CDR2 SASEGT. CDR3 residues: CASIRTPSQPQHF. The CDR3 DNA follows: TGTGCCAGCATTAGGACTCCGTCTCAGCCCCAGCATTTT.

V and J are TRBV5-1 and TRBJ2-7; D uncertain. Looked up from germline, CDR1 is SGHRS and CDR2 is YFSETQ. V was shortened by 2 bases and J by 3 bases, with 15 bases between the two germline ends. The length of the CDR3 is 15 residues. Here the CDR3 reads CASSFNPELRYEQYF. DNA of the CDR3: TGCGCCAGCAGCTTTAACCCCGAACTACGCTACGAGCAGTACTTC.

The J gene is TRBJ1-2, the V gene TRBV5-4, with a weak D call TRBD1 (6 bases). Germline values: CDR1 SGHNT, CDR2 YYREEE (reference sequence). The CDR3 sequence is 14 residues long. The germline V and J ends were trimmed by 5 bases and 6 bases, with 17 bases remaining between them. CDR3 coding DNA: TGTGCCAGCAGGTCCTGGGGGCGGGAGGATGGCTACACCTTC. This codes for CASRSWGREDGYTF.

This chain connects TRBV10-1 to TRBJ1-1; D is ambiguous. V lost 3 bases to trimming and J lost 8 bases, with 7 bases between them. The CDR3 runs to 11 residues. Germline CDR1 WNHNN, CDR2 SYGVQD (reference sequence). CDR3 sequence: CASSDGGEAFF. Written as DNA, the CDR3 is TGCGCCAGCAGTGACGGCGGGGAAGCTTTCTTT.

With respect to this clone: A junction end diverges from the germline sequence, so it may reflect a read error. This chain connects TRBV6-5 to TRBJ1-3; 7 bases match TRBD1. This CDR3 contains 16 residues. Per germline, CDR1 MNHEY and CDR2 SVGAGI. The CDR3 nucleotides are TGTGCCAGCAGTTCGACCGGGACAGACTCTGGAAACACCGTATATTTT. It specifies CASSSTGTDSGNTVYF.

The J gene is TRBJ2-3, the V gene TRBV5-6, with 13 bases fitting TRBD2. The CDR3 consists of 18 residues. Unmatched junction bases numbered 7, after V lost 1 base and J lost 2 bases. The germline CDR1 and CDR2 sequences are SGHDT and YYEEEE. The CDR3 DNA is TGTGCCAGCAGCTTGAGACTAGCGGGGGGCCGGGTCACAGATACGCAGTATTTT. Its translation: CASSLRLAGGRVTDTQYF.

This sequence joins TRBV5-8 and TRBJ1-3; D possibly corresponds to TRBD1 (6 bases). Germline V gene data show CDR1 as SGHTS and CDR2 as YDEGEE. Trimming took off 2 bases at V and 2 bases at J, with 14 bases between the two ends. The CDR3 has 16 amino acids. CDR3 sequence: CASSLGQGPTGNTIYF. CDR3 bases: TGTGCCAGCAGCTTAGGGCAGGGGCCCACTGGAAACACCATATATTTT.

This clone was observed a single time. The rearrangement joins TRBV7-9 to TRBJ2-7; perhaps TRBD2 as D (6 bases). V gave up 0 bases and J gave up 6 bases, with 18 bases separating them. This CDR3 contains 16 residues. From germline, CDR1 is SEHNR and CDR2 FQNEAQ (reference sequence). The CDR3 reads CASSLAVETSGIEQYF. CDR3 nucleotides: TGTGCCAGCAGCTTAGCCGTGGAGACTAGTGGAATCGAGCAGTACTTC.

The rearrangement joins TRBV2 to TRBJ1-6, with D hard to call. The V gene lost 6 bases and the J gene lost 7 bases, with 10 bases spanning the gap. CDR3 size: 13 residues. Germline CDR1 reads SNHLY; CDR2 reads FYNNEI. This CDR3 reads CASREDMNSPLHF. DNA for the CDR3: TGTGCCAGCAGGGAGGATATGAATTCACCCCTCCACTTT.

The CDR3 loop is CASSPGLAGGTKTYNEQFF. In DNA, the CDR3 is TGTGCCAGCAGCCCGGGACTAGCGGGAGGGACAAAAACCTACAATGAGCAGTTCTTC. V is TRBV27 and J is TRBJ2-1; 16 bases agree with TRBD2. Germline V lookup: CDR1 MNHEY, CDR2 SMNVEV (reference sequence). J was trimmed by 2 bases and V by 6 bases; bases with no gene match: 10. CDR3 length: 19 amino acids.

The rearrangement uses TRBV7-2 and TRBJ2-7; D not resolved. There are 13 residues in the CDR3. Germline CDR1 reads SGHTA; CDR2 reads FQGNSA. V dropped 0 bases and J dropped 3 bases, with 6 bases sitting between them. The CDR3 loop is CASSLASSYEQYF. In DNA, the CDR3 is TGTGCCAGCAGCTTAGCTAGCAGCTACGAGCAGTACTTC.

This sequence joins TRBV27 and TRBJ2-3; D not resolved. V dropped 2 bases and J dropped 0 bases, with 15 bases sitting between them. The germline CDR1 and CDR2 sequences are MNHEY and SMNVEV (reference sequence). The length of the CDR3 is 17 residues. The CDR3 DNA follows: TGTGCCAGCAGTTTACGCTTGCAAACCACTAGCACAGATACGCAGTATTTT. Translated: CASSLRLQTTSTDTQYF.

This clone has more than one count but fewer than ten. This chain's CDR3 is CASRPGTVRLSPLHF. For the CDR3, the DNA is TGTGCCAGCAGACCAGGGACAGTCCGGCTCTCACCCCTCCACTTT. This rearrangement joins TRBV28 to TRBJ1-6, with TRBD1 identical over 7 bases. Unmatched junction bases numbered 12, after V lost 6 bases and J lost 10 bases. The germline gives CDR1 MDHEN, CDR2 SYDVKM. CDR3 length: 15 residues.

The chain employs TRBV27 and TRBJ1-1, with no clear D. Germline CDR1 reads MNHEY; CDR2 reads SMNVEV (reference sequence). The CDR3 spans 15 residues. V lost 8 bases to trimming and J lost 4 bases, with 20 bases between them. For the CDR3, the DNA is TGTGCCAGCCACGGGATACGGGCCTTAGGCACTGAAGCTTTCTTT. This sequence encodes CASHGIRALGTEAFF.

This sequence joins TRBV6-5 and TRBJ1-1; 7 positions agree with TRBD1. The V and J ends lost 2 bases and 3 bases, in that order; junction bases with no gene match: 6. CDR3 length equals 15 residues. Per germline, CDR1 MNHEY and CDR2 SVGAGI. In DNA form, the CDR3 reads TGTGCCAGCAGTTACACAACAGGGGAGGACACTGAAGCTTTCTTT. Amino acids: CASSYTTGEDTEAFF.

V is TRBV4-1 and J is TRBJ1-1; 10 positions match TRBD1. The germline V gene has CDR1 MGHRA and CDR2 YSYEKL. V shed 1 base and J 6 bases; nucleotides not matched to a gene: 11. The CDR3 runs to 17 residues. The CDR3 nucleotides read TGCGCCAGCAGCCAAGGCTACAGGGGACAGGGGTTCGCTGAAGCTTTCTTT. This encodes CASSQGYRGQGFAEAFF.

CDR3 in amino acids: CAWSVLAGAGEQFF. The CDR3 DNA sequence: TGTGCCTGGAGTGTACTAGCGGGAGCGGGTGAGCAGTTCTTC. The V call is TRBV30, the J call TRBJ2-1; 11 bases fit TRBD2. Germline lookup yields CDR1 GTSNPN and CDR2 SVGIG (reference sequence). After removal of 0 bases from V and 9 bases from J, the junction contained 4 bases not matched to a gene. The CDR3 has 14 amino acids.

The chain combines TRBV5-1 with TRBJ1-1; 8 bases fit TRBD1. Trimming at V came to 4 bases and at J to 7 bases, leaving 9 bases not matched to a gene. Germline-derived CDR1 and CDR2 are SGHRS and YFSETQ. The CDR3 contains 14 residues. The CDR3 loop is CASSADRVESEAFF. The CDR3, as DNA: TGCGCCAGCAGCGCGGACAGGGTAGAGAGTGAAGCTTTCTTT.

Here the CDR3 reads CASSLIQGGQPQHF. CDR3 nucleotide sequence: TGTGCCAGCAGTTTAATCCAGGGAGGTCAGCCCCAGCATTTT. This chain joins TRBV28 and TRBJ1-5, with D possibly being TRBD1 (5 bases). Germline CDR1 is MDHEN and CDR2 is SYDVKM. This CDR3 spans 14 amino acids. Trimming left V 2 bases short and J 6 bases short, with 11 bases between.

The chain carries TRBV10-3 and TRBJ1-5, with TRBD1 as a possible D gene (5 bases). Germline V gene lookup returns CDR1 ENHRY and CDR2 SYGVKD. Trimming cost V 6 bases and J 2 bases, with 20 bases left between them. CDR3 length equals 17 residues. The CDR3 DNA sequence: TGTGCCATCAGCCCCGGGGGAGTACTCGGGGGCAATCAGCCCCAGCATTTT. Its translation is CAISPGGVLGGNQPQHF.